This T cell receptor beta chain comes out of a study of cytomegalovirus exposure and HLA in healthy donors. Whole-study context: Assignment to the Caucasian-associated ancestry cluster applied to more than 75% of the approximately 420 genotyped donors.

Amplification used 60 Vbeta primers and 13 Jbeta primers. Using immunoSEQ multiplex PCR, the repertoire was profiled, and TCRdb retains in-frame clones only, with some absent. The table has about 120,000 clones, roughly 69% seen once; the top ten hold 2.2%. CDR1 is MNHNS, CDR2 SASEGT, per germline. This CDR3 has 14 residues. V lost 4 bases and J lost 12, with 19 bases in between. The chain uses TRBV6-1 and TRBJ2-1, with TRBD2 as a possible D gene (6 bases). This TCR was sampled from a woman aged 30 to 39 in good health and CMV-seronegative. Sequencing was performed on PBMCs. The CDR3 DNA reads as TGTGCCAGCAGTGGGACTACACTACCCCTAGGGCAGTTCTTC. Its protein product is CASSGTTLPLGQFF.